This is a list of T cell receptor beta chains from one sample in a study of T cell responses to AZD1222 COVID-19 vaccine. Data came from immunoSEQ multiplex PCR; TCRdb stores just in-frame clones and leaves some out. Altogether approximately 120,000 clones are present, more than 75% being singletons, with the ten largest covering about 4%. Sample: peripheral blood, taken 28 days after the second AZD1222 dose. The origin of the receptors is an adult who received the AZD1222 COVID-19 vaccine. Both conserved end residues are trimmed from each CDR3.

V	J	CDR3
TRBV9	TRBJ2-7	ASSVEGSGQGHEQY
TRBV7-3	TRBJ1-2	ASRPTVLQGYT
TRBV9	TRBJ1-2	ASSPRVAPYGYT
TRBV7-2	TRBJ2-7	ASSLSGGLSYEQY
TRBV28	TRBJ1-4	ASRAGQGEGEKLF
TRBV6-5	TRBJ1-2	ASSYGQNYGYT
TRBV18	TRBJ1-1	ASSSETGHTEAF
TRBV6-2/TRBV6-3	TRBJ1-5	ASSLWTLDGNQPQH
TRBV5-4	TRBJ2-1	ASSLSDSSYNEQF
TRBV5-4	TRBJ2-1	ASSLVGGHEQF
TRBV29-1	TRBJ1-1	SVGTAEAF
TRBV19	TRBJ2-4	ASEERFKNIQY
TRBV18	TRBJ1-2	ASSQTGEEGYT
TRBV12-5	TRBJ1-5	ASGLAISNQPQH
TRBV7-8	TRBJ2-3	ASSLFVGAKVDTDTQY
TRBV3-1/TRBV3-2	TRBJ1-5	ASSPGVNQPQH
TRBV7-9	TRBJ2-2	ASSPSGRAEIGELF
TRBV6-5	TRBJ1-3	ASSTRGRNTIY
TRBV14	TRBJ1-6	ASSHYNSPLH
TRBV7-8	TRBJ2-1	ASSFRAGLYNEQF
TRBV5-4	TRBJ1-6	ASSLTGDNFSPLH
TRBV27	TRBJ1-1	ASTNSWGTEAF
TRBV3-1/TRBV3-2	TRBJ2-1	ASSQPVEREGLFNEQF
TRBV15	TRBJ1-5	ATSSRSRGNQPQH
TRBV4-3	TRBJ1-6	ASSRLNSPLH
TRBV2	TRBJ2-2	ASTPEGAGGELF
TRBV12-5	TRBJ1-2	ASGPTPDPNYGYT
TRBV6-5	TRBJ1-2	ASSYGQGESNGYT
TRBV7-3	TRBJ1-4	ASSLGTLRATNEKLF
TRBV30	TRBJ1-5	AWRGAGGNQPQH
TRBV9	TRBJ2-2	ASSGLAANTGELF
TRBV5-4	TRBJ2-1	ASSSPGLKTDNEQF
TRBV9	TRBJ1-2	ASSLSMRARTNYGYT
TRBV9	TRBJ2-1	ASSVGGGTDEQF
TRBV27	TRBJ2-7	ASSLGTSGFSYEQY
TRBV30	TRBJ1-5	AWSGTGNQPQH
TRBV7-6	TRBJ2-7	ASSDSIQGHEQY
TRBV7-9	TRBJ2-5	ASTAQTSPKETQY
TRBV27	TRBJ1-6	ASSFQDRVYSPLH
TRBV7-2	TRBJ2-7	ASSLAGTLPDEQY
TRBV5-1	TRBJ1-1	ASRVAGLATEAF
TRBV6-5	TRBJ2-1	ASRGLAWDEQF
TRBV4-3	TRBJ2-3	ASAPAAASTDTQY
TRBV28	TRBJ1-5	ASRYYRGPGNQPQH
TRBV7-9	TRBJ2-3	ASSPTGDTQY
TRBV27	TRBJ1-2	ASSLSRTGALNYGYT